One sample yielded the 6 T cell receptor beta chains listed below, sequenced in a study of graft-versus-host responses after intestinal transplantation. Data came from immunoSEQ multiplex PCR; TCRdb stores just in-frame clones and leaves some out. In the table there are approximately 4,300 clones, 20% to 25% of which are singletons. The sequences come from alloreactive CD4+ T cells from a mixed lymphocyte reaction culture, collected before transplantation. The subset: CFSE-low proliferating T cells sorted from roughly six-day pre-transplant mixed lymphocyte reaction (GvH or HvG direction). The source is a human patient who was an organ donor for intestinal transplantation.

This clone was counted between two and nine times. The chain couples TRBV5-4 to TRBJ2-5; 11 positions match TRBD2. Germline trimming cut 4 bases from V and 2 bases from J; bases unmatched to any gene: 7. The CDR3 runs 16 residues. The germline V gene encodes CDR1 SGHNT and CDR2 YYREEE (reference sequence). CDR3: CASSGRLAGRQETQYF. DNA of the CDR3: TGTGCCAGCAGCGGGAGACTAGCGGGGAGACAAGAGACCCAGTACTTC.

This clone was recorded a few times. V is TRBV7-9 and J is TRBJ2-5, with D tentatively TRBD2 (6 bases). CDR1 and CDR2 from the germline V gene are SEHNR and FQNEAQ (reference sequence). CDR3 length equals 17 residues. Trimming took off 3 bases at V and 5 bases at J, with 22 bases between the two ends. Here the CDR3 DNA reads TGTGCCAGCAGCTTTGGTGCAGGATGGGGGGACGGGGAGACCCAGTACTTC. It translates to CASSFGAGWGDGETQYF.

The chain combines TRBV2 with TRBJ2-3; 9 bases map to TRBD2. Germline V gene sequence: CDR1 SNHLY, CDR2 FYNNEI. This CDR3 is built from 14 residues. The J segment lost 7 bases and the V segment lost 3 bases, leaving 5 bases of the junction unmatched. The CDR3, as DNA: TGTGCCAGCAGTGATGCTAGCGGGACGCATACGCAGTATTTT. It translates to CASSDASGTHTQYF. The full variable domain, with the rest looked up from reference TRBV2 and TRBJ2-3, is EPEVTQTPSHQVTQMGQEVILRCVPISNHLYFYWYRQILGQKVEFLVSFYNNEISEKSEIFDDQFSVERPDGSNFTLKIRSTKLEDSAMYFCASSDASGTHTQYFGPGTRLTVL.

This clone rates as medium-sized (0.01 to 0.1%). This chain links TRBV5-1 with TRBJ1-1; no clear D. V gave up 3 bases and J gave up 1 base, with 13 bases separating them. The germline V gene encodes CDR1 SGHRS and CDR2 YFSETQ. CDR3 size: 15 residues. The CDR3 coding sequence is TGCGCCAGCAGCTCAAGAACAACAGCGAACACTGAAGCTTTCTTT. It translates to CASSSRTTANTEAFF. Full variable domain (rest looked up from reference TRBV5-1 and TRBJ1-1): KAGVTQTPRYLIKTRGQQVTLSCSPISGHRSVSWYQQTPGQGLQFLFEYFSETQRNKGNFPGRFSGRQFSNSRSEMNVSTLELGDSALYLCASSSRTTANTEAFFGQGTRLTVV.

This CDR3 is CASSFGEQIKAFF. The CDR3 DNA sequence: TGTGCCAGCAGCTTTGGGGAGCAGATCAAAGCTTTCTTT. The V gene is TRBV2, the J gene TRBJ1-1, with unresolved D. V shed 6 bases and J shed 9 bases, with 17 bases lying between them. The CDR3 totals 13 residues. Germline V lookup: CDR1 SNHLY, CDR2 FYNNEI.

The chain combines TRBV2 with TRBJ2-5; 8 bases map to TRBD1. V was pared by 5 bases and J by 4 bases, with 3 bases of the junction left unmatched. CDR1 SNHLY and CDR2 FYNNEI come from the germline V gene. This CDR3 comprises 13 residues. CDR3 amino acids: CASSTDRGETQYF. CDR3 DNA: TGTGCCAGCAGTACCGACAGGGGAGAGACCCAGTACTTC.